These 15 T cell receptor beta chains were sequenced from one sample in a study of T cells in Graves' hyperthyroidism and ophthalmopathy. RNA transcripts yielded amplified TCR beta CDR3 regions. HTBI primers drove first-round RT-PCR of the TCR CDR3. TCRdb called the multiplex PCR reads again in MiXCR, with one record for every CDR3 protein. The repertoire includes about 330,000 distinct CDR3 sequences, roughly 13% of them detected once, and 34% sits in the top ten. Sequencing was carried out using blood. These receptors were obtained from a woman aged 35 to 49 with Graves' ophthalmopathy.

This clonotype has only a few counts. The chain joins TRBV7-8 to TRBJ2-7; maybe TRBD2 (5 bases). The CDR3 is 15 amino acids. Germline CDR1 is SGHVS and CDR2 is FQNEAQ. V was clipped by 5 bases and J by 2 bases, with 16 bases between them. The CDR3 is CASSPEDGKPYEQYF. CDR3 sequence (DNA): TGTGCCAGCAGCCCTGAGGACGGGAAACCCTACGAGCAGTACTTC.

In its sample, this clonotype was seen many times. This chain's CDR3 is CASSHLGFWEHYGYTF. In DNA, the CDR3 is TGTGCCAGCAGCCACTTAGGCTTCTGGGAACACTATGGCTACACCTTC. The chain has TRBV7-2 and TRBJ1-2; D is unresolved. Trimming took 5 bases from V and 3 from J, leaving 19 bases between them. Germline CDR1 is SGHTA and CDR2 is FQGNSA. The CDR3 loop spans 16 amino acids.

The chain employs TRBV6-9 and TRBJ2-4; D perhaps matches TRBD1 (6 bases). Germline values: CDR1 MNHGY, CDR2 SVAAGI. There are 14 residues in the CDR3. Deletions cut 6 bases from V and 9 bases from J, with 18 bases between. The CDR3 region is CASRAGTRSSIQYF. Here the CDR3 DNA reads TGTGCCAGCAGGGCCGGGACACGATCCTCCATTCAGTACTTC.

This clonotype was recorded at least ten times. CDR3 sequence: CASSTHSGNEQFF. Here the CDR3 DNA reads TGCGCCAGCAGCACCCATAGCGGGAATGAGCAGTTCTTC. V and J are TRBV5-1 and TRBJ2-1; 7 bases are a match to TRBD2. The V gene's germline CDR1 is SGHRS and CDR2 YFSETQ. The V gene end was trimmed by 4 bases and the J gene end by 7 bases; junction bases not matched to a gene: 5. CDR3 length equals 13 residues.

The chain combines TRBV6-1 with TRBJ1-5, with a tentative D call TRBD1 (5 bases). CDR3 size: 17 residues. Trimming cost V 0 bases and J 0 bases, with 12 bases left between them. From germline, CDR1 is MNHNS and CDR2 SASEGT. In nucleotides, the CDR3 is TGTGCCAGCAGTGAAGCAGGGGTCTGGAGTAGCAATCAGCCCCAGCATTTT. It is translated as CASSEAGVWSSNQPQHF.

The sample holds many counts of this clonotype. The V call is TRBV11-3, the J call TRBJ2-7; D might be TRBD1 (5 bases). V dropped 5 bases and J dropped 3 bases, with 17 bases sitting between them. The germline gives CDR1 SGHNT, CDR2 YENEEA. There are 15 residues in the CDR3. This CDR3 is CASSRRTSASYEQYF. In nucleotides, the CDR3 is TGTGCCAGCAGCCGACGGACATCGGCGAGCTACGAGCAGTACTTC.

In its sample, this clonotype was seen a few times. The genes are TRBV3-1 and TRBJ2-4; D is perhaps TRBD1 (5 bases). V was trimmed by 0 bases and J by 6 bases, leaving 15 bases between them. The CDR3 totals 16 residues. Germline loops: CDR1 LGHDT, CDR2 YNNKEL (reference sequence). DNA for the CDR3: TGTGCCAGCAGCCAAGAACTGTCGGAAGGGGCAAACATTCAGTACTTC. Its translation: CASSQELSEGANIQYF.

Turning to this clonotype: A much larger clone differs by one base, so this may be a read error. The V call is TRBV11-2, the J call TRBJ2-7; D assignment may be TRBD1 or TRBD2 (5 bases each). Germline CDR1 reads SGHAT; CDR2 reads FQNNGV. This CDR3 comprises 15 residues. Trimming removed 6 bases at V and 3 bases at J, with 18 bases between. The CDR3: CASSPTGAGFYEQYF. The CDR3 nucleotides read TGTGCCAGCAGTCCAACCGGGGCAGGGTTCTACGAGCAGTACTTC.

This clonotype has only a few counts. The J gene is TRBJ2-1, the V gene TRBV20-1, with 8 nucleotides matching TRBD2. CDR3 length: 14 residues. Germline-derived CDR1 and CDR2 are DFQATT and SNEGSKA (reference sequence). Losses at the gene ends were 5 bases for V and 9 bases for J; bases not matched to a gene: 12. The CDR3 protein is CSAPGLVDYGEQFF. The CDR3 DNA is TGCAGTGCTCCGGGACTAGTTGATTACGGTGAGCAGTTCTTC.

This clonotype appeared many times. The chain couples TRBV19 to TRBJ1-5; D might be TRBD1 (5 bases). V was cut by 2 bases and J by 0 bases, with 14 bases left in between. The germline gives CDR1 LNHDA, CDR2 SQIVND (reference sequence). The CDR3 totals 17 residues. The CDR3: CASSISTGQASNQPQHF. The DNA for the CDR3 is TGTGCCAGTAGTATAAGTACAGGTCAAGCTAGCAATCAGCCCCAGCATTTT.

This clonotype was detected many times. The chain is built from TRBV27 and TRBJ2-5, with a tentative D call TRBD1 (5 bases). Trimming shortened V by 6 bases and J by 2 bases, and 22 bases separated the two germline ends. Germline V CDR1 and CDR2: MNHEY, SMNVEV (reference sequence). CDR3 length equals 17 residues. CDR3 nucleotide sequence: TGTGCCAGCAGCCCAGGGTGGGGTAAAGCTTCACAAGAGACCCAGTACTTC. It specifies CASSPGWGKASQETQYF.

This clonotype was recorded at least ten times. The V and J genes are TRBV6-1 and TRBJ2-2, with D perhaps matching TRBD1 (5 bases). Germline V gives CDR1 MNHNS, CDR2 SASEGT. There are 17 residues in the CDR3. Trimming left V 4 bases short and J 1 base short, with 16 bases between. This CDR3 reads CASSGYLRQRNTGELFF. The CDR3 DNA is TGTGCCAGCAGTGGATACCTTCGACAGCGGAACACCGGGGAGCTGTTTTTT.

This clonotype has a count of ten or more. The chain combines TRBV30 with TRBJ1-5, with a possible D match to TRBD1 (6 bases). V was clipped by 3 bases and J by 3 bases, with 15 bases between them. The CDR3 runs 15 residues. The germline CDR1 and CDR2 sequences are GTSNPN and SVGIG (reference sequence). CDR3 in DNA: TGTGCCTGGAGCTTATCCGGACAGTTCAATCAGCCCCAGCATTTT. Amino acid sequence: CAWSLSGQFNQPQHF.

This clonotype came up a few times. J is TRBJ2-3 and V is TRBV3-1; possibly TRBD2 for D (6 bases). The ends were cut back, 0 bases at V and 10 bases at J, with 11 bases in the middle. Per the germline V gene, CDR1 is LGHDT and CDR2 is YNNKEL (reference sequence). CDR3 length: 13 residues. CDR3 in DNA: TGTGCCAGCAGCCAAGATGGGTCGGGGGCGCAGTATTTT. Amino acid sequence: CASSQDGSGAQYF.

In this sample, this clonotype turned up many times. The chain is built from TRBV3-1 and TRBJ1-1; D possibly corresponds to TRBD1 (5 bases). Germline loops: CDR1 LGHDT, CDR2 YNNKEL (reference sequence). Between the trimmed V and J ends, which lost 4 bases and 0 bases, there was a span of 9 bases. The CDR3 is 14 amino acids. CDR3 DNA sequence: TGTGCCAGCAGCCCGGGACGGTTGAACACTGAAGCTTTCTTT. The encoded protein is CASSPGRLNTEAFF.